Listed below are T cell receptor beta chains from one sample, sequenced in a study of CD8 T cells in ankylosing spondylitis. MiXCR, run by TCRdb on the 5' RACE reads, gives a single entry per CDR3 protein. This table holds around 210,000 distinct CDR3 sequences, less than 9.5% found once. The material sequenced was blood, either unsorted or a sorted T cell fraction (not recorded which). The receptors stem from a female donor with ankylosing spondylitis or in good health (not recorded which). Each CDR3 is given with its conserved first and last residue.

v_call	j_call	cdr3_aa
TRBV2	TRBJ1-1	CASSYSLMNTEAFF
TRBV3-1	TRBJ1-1	CASSGAAGGTEAFF
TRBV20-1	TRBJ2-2	CSAREGPGELFF
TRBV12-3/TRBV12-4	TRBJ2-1	CASRPSSGFYYNEQFF
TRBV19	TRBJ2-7	CASSASTDYEQYF
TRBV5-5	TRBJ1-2	CASSLTTGREYGYTF
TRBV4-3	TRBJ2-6	CASSHRTGQSSGANVLTF
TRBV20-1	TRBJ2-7	CSALAGASYEQYF
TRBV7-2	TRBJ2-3	CASSLWSLAGADTQYF
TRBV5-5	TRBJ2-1	CASTWGALNEQFF
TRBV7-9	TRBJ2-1	CASSRSRGNEQFF
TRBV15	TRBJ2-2	CATSRDSGVSGELFF
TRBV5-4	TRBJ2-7	CASSLGGLAGTYEQYF
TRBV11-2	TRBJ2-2	CASSRLGVGTGELFF
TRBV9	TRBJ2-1	CASGRGTNEQFF
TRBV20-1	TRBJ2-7	CSAWDRGSYEQYF
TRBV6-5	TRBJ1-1	CASSYETTGVEAFF
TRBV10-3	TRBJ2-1	CAISLSTSPYNEQFF
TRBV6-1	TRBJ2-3	CASRPIGGGRTDTQYF
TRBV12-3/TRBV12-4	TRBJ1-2	CASSLGGAIYGYTF
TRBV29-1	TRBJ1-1	CSIRGRGPKNTEAFF
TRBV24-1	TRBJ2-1	CATSDQPGTGGLSPYNEQFF
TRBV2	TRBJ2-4	CATQEQWGVAKNIQYF
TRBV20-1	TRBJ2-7	CSARGRGFGTYEQYF
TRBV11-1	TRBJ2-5	CASSQDREETQYF
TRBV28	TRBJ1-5	CASRPGITDNQPQHF
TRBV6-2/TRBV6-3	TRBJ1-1	CASSYSPGDNQRADTEAFF
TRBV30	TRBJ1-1	CAWRDQNTEAFF
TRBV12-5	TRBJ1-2	CAHLLAGSYGYTF
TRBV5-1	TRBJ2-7	CASSSVGQGIYEQYF
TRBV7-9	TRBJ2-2	CASSLGQRELFF
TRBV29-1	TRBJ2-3	CSAREGGTDTQYF
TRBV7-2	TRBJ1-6	CASSLGQGYYNSPLHF
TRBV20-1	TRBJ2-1	CSARLATVEWEQFF
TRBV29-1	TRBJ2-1	CSAPQGYNEQFF
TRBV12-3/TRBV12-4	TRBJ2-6	CASSSLTGNSGANVLTF
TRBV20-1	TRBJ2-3	CSARAGGGDTQYF
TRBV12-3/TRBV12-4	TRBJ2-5	CASSLGTGSQETQYF
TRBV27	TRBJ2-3	CASSPPVLQDTQYF
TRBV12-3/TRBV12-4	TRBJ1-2	CASSFSLRAAGGYTF
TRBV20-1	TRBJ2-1	CSGLTSPSYNEQFF
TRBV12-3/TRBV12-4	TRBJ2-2	CASRTDGTGELFF
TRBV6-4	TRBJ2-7	CASSPDSGSYEQYF
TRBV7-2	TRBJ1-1	CASSLARLTEAFF
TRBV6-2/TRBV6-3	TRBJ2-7	CASSSRQGRWEQYF